The source of this T cell receptor beta chain is a study of STAT5B mutations in CD4+ large granular lymphocyte leukemia. Original handling: Productive clonotypes were detectable down to 2.59 x 10-5 frequency. Libraries were prepared by immunoSEQ multiplex PCR; TCRdb keeps only in-frame clonotypes and omits some of them. V and J calls and clone size follow that table, whereas D and trimming were derived from the DNA. The data hold tens of thousands of clones, with roughly 83% observed a single time. Trimming stripped 5 bases from V and 7 bases from J, with 8 bases between. This CDR3 region has 11 residues. The germline V gene encodes CDR1 SGHNT and CDR2 YENEEA. Control samples were healthy donors' buffy coats. As to this clone: Its specificity is unknown.

The study's findings and limits: Patient CD4-sorted repertoires stayed more clonal than healthy ones after leukemic-clone removal. Approximately 25% of private leukemic clonotypes occurred rarely in other patients' non-leukemic repertoires.

This clonotype originated in a human donor in good health. The sequenced sample was CD4+ T cells from blood buffy coats. The V gene is TRBV11-3, the J gene TRBJ1-1; D is undetermined. In nucleotides, the CDR3 is TGTGCCAGCAGCCCCCGCAGTGAAGCTTTCTTT. This codes for CASSPRSEAFF.